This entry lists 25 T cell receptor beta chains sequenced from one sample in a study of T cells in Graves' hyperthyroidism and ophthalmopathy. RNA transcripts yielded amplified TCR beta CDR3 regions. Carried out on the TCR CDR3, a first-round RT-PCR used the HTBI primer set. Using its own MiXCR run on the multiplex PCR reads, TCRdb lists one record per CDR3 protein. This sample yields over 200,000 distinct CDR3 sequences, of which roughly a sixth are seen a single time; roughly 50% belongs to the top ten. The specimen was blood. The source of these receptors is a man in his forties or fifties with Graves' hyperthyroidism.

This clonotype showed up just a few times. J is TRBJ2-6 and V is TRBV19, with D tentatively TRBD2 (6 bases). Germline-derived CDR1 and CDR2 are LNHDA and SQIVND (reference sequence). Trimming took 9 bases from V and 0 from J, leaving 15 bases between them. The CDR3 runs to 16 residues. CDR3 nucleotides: TGTGCCAGCTCCGAGAGGGGACTCTCTGGGGCCAACGTCCTGACTTTC. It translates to CASSERGLSGANVLTF.

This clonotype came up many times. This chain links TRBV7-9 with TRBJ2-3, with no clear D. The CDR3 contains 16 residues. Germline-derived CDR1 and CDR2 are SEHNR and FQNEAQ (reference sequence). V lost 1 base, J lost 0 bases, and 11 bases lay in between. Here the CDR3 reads CASSLGAVSSTDTQYF. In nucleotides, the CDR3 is TGTGCCAGCAGCTTAGGAGCAGTCTCTAGCACAGATACGCAGTATTTT. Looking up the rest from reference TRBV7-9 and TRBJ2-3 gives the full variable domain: DTGVSQNPRHKITKRGQNVTFRCDPISEHNRLYWYRQTLGQGPEFLTYFQNEAQLEKSRLLSDRFSAERPKGSFSTLEIQRTEQGDSAMYLCASSLGAVSSTDTQYFGPGTRLTVL.

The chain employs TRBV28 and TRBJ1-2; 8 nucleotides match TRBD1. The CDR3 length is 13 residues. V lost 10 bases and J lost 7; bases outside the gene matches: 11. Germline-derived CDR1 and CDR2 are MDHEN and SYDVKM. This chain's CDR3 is CATSGRGLFGYTF. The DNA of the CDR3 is TGTGCCACCTCGGGCAGGGGGCTCTTTGGCTACACCTTC.

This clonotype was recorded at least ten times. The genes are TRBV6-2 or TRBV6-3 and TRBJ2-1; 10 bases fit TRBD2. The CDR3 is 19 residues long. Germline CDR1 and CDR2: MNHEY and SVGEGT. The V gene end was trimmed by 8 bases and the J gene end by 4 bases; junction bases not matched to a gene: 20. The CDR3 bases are TGTGCCAGCGCCCCAAGGGGCCTAGCGGGAGTCGGGGTTTACAATGAGCAGTTCTTC. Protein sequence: CASAPRGLAGVGVYNEQFF.

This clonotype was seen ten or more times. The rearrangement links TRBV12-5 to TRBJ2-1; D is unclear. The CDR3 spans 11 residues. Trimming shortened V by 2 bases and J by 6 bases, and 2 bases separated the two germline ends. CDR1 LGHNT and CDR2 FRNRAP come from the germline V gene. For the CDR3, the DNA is TGTGCTAGTGGTTTGTTCAATGAGCAGTTCTTC. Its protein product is CASGLFNEQFF.

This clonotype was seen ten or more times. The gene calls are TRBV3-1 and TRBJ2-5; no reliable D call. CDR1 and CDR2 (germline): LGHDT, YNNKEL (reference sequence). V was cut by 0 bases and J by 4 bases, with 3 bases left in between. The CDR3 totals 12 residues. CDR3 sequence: CASSQDGETQYF. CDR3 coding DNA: TGTGCCAGCAGCCAAGATGGAGAGACCCAGTACTTC.

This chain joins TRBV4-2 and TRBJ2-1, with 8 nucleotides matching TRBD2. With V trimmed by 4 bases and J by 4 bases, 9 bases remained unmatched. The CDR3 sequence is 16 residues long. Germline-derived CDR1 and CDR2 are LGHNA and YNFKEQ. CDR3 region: CASSLTLAGQYNEQFF. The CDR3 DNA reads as TGTGCCAGCAGCCTGACCCTAGCGGGCCAATACAATGAGCAGTTCTTC.

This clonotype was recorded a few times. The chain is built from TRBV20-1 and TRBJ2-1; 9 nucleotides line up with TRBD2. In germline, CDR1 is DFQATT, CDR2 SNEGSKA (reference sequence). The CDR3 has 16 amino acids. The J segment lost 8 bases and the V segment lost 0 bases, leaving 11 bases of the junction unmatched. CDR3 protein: CSARDQALAGYDEQFF. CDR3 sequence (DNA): TGCAGTGCTAGAGATCAGGCGCTAGCGGGATACGATGAGCAGTTCTTC.

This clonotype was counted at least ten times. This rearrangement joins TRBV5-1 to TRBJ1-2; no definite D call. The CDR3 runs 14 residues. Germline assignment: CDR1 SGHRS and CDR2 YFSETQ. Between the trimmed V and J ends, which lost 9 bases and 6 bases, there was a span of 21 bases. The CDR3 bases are TGCGCCACTGCGGAGGAACAGATTGAAAATGGCTACACCTTC. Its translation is CATAEEQIENGYTF.

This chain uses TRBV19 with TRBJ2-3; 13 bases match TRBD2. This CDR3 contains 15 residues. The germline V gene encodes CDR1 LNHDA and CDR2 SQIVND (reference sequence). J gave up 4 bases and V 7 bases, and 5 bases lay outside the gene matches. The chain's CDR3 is CASKGLAGEADTQYF. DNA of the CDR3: TGTGCCAGTAAAGGACTAGCGGGAGAGGCAGATACGCAGTATTTT.

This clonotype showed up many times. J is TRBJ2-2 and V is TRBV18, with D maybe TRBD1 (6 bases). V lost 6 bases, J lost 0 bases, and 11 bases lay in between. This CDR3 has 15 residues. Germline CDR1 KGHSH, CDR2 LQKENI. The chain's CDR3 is CASSRTASNTGELFF. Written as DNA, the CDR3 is TGTGCCAGCTCGCGGACAGCCTCGAACACCGGGGAGCTGTTTTTT.

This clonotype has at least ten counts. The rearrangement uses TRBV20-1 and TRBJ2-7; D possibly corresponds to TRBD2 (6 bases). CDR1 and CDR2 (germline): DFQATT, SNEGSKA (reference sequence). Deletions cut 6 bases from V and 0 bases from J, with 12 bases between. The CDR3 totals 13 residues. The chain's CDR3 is CSAPGLSSYEQYF. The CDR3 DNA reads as TGCAGTGCCCCGGGACTGAGCTCCTACGAGCAGTACTTC.

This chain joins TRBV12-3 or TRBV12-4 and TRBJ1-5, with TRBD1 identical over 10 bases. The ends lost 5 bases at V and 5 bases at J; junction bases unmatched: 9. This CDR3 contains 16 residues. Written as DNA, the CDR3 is TGTGCCAGCAGTCCCGAAAGGGGGACAGGGGATCAGCCCCAGCATTTT. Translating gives CASSPERGTGDQPQHF.

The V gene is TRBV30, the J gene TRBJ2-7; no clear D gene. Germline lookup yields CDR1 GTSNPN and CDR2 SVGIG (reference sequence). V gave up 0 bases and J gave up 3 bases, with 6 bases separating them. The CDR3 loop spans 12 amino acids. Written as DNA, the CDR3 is TGTGCCTGGAGTGTAAGTGTCTACGAGCAGTACTTC. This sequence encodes CAWSVSVYEQYF.

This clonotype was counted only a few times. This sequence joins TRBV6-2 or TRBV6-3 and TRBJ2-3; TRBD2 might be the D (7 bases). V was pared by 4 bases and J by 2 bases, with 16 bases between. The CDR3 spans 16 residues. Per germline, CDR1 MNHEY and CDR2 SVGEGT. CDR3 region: CASSSERDKDTDTQYF. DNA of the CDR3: TGTGCCAGCAGTTCAGAGCGGGACAAGGACACAGATACGCAGTATTTT.

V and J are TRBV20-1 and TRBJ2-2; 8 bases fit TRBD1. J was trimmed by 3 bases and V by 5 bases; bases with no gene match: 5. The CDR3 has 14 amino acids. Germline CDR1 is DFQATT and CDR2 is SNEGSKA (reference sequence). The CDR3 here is CSARDRGYTGELFF. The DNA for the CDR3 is TGCAGTGCTCGCGACAGGGGCTACACCGGGGAGCTGTTTTTT.

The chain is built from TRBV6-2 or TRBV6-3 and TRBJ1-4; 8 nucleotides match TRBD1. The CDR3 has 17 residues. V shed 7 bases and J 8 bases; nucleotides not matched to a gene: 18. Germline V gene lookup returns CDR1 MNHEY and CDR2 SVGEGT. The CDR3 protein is CASTHTEGQGFREKLFF. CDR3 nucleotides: TGTGCCAGCACCCACACCGAAGGACAGGGCTTCCGGGAAAAACTGTTTTTT.

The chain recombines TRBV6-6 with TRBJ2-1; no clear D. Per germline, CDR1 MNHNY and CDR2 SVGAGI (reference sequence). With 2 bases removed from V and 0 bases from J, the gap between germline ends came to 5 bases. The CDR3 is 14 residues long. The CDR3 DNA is TGTGCCAGCAGTTACGACCCCTCCTACAATGAGCAGTTCTTC. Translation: CASSYDPSYNEQFF.

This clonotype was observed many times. The chain's CDR3 is CASSGQGREKLFF. Here the CDR3 DNA reads TGTGCCAGCTCGGGACAGGGGCGCGAAAAACTGTTTTTT. The rearrangement links TRBV18 to TRBJ1-4, with 10 bases identical to TRBD1. The junction had 3 bases not matched to a gene; V was cut back by 6 bases and J by 8 bases. Germline lookup yields CDR1 KGHSH and CDR2 LQKENI. The CDR3 covers 13 residues.

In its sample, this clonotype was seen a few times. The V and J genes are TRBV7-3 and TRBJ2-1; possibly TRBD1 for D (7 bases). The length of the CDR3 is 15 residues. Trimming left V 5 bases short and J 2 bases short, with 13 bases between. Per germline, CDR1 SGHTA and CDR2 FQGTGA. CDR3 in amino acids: CASSQGGSAYNEQFF. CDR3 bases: TGTGCCAGCAGCCAGGGGGGATCGGCCTACAATGAGCAGTTCTTC.

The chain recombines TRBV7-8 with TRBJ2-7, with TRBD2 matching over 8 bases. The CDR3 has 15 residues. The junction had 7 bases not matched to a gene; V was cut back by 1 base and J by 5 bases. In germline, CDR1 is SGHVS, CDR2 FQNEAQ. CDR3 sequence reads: CASSLVGGAVDEQYF. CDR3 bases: TGTGCCAGCAGCTTAGTCGGGGGGGCCGTCGACGAGCAGTACTTC.

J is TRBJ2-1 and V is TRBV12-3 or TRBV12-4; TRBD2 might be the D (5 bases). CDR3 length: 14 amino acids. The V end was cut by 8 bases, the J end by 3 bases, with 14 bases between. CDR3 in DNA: TGTGCCAGCCAGCGGCAGGCCAGCTACAATGAGCAGTTCTTC. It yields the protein CASQRQASYNEQFF.

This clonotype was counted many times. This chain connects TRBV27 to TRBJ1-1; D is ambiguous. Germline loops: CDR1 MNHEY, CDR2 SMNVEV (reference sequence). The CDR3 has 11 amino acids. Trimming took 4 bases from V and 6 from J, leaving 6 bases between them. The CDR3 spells CASSSGAEAFF. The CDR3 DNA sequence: TGTGCCAGCAGTTCTGGAGCTGAAGCTTTCTTT.

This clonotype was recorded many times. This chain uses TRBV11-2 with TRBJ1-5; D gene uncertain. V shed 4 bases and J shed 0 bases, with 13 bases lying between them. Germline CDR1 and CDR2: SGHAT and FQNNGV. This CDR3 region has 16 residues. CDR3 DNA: TGTGCCAGCAGCTACGACTACAGTTATAGCAATCAGCCCCAGCATTTT. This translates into CASSYDYSYSNQPQHF.

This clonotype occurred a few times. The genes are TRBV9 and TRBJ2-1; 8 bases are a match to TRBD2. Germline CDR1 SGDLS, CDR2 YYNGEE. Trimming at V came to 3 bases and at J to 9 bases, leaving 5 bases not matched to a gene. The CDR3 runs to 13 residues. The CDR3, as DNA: TGTGCCAGCAGCGCCGGGACTAGTAGTGAGCAGTTCTTC. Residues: CASSAGTSSEQFF.